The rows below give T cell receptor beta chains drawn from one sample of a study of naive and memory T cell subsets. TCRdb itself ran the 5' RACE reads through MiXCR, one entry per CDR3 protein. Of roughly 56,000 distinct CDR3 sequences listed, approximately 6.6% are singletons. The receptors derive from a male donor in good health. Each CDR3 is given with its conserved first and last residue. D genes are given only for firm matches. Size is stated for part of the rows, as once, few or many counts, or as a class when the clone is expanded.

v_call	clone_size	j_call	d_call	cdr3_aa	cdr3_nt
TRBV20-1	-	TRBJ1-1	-	CSASPPDQNTEAFF	TGCAGCGCCTCACCACCGGACCAGAACACTGAAGCTTTCTTT
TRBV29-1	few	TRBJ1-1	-	CSGSGGDTEAFF	TGCAGCGGATCCGGGGGGGACACTGAAGCTTTCTTT
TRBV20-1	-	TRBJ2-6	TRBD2	CSATTGTSLISGANVLTF	TGCAGTGCAACGACCGGGACTAGCCTAATCTCTGGGGCCAACGTCCTGACTTTC
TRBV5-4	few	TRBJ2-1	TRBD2	CASSLRSGGRVNEQFF	TGTGCCAGCAGCTTGAGGTCTGGGGGGAGGGTCAATGAGCAGTTCTTC
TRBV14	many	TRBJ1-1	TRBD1	CASSQDFADRVTEAFF	TGTGCCAGCAGCCAAGATTTTGCGGACAGGGTGACTGAAGCTTTCTTT
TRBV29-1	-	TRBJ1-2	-	CTGDGYTF	TGCACAGGGGATGGCTACACCTTC
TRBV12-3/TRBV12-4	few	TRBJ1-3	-	CASIGGGNTIYF	TGTGCCAGCATCGGAGGAGGAAACACCATATATTTT
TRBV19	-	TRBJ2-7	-	CASSMRVSYEQYF	TGTGCCAGTAGTATGAGGGTGTCCTACGAGCAGTACTTC
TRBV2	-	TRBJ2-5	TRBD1	CASSKRTGGGETQYF	TGTGCCAGCAGTAAAAGGACAGGGGGCGGAGAGACCCAGTACTTC
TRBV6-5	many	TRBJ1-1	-	CASSYQGNTEAFF	TGTGCCAGCAGTTACCAGGGGAACACTGAAGCTTTCTTT
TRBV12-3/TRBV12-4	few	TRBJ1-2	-	CASSPRGRPAILGYTF	TGTGCCAGCAGTCCCCGGGGCAGACCCGCAATCCTTGGCTACACCTTC
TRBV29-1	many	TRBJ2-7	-	CSVEGSGDEQYF	TGCAGCGTTGAAGGCAGTGGAGACGAGCAGTACTTC
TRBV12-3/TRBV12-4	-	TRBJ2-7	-	CASSRIQAPWEQYF	TGTGCCAGCAGTAGGATACAGGCCCCGTGGGAGCAGTACTTC
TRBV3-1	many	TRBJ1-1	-	CASSGTNTEAFF	TGTGCCAGCAGCGGGACTAACACTGAAGCTTTCTTT
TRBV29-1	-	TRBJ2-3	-	CSVDAQADTQYF	TGCAGCGTTGACGCACAGGCAGATACGCAGTATTTT
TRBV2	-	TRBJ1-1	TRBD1	CASSQDRVDTEAFF	TGTGCCAGCAGTCAGGACAGGGTAGATACTGAAGCTTTCTTT
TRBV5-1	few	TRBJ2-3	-	CASSLWGALADTQYF	TGCGCCAGCAGCTTGTGGGGGGCTCTCGCGGATACGCAGTATTTT
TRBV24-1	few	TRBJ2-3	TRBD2	CATSAAGGLTDTQYF	TGTGCCACCAGTGCTGCGGGGGGGCTGACAGATACGCAGTATTTT
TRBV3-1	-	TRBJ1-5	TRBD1	CASSQHRGDQPQHF	TGTGCCAGCAGCCAACACAGGGGCGATCAGCCCCAGCATTTT
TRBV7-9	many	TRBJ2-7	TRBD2	CASSFASGSYEQYF	TGTGCCAGCAGCTTTGCTAGCGGTTCCTACGAGCAGTACTTC
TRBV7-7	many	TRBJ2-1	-	CASIPPDSYNEQFF	TGTGCCAGCATCCCCCCCGACTCCTACAATGAGCAGTTCTTC
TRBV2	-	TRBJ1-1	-	CASSIWASEAFF	TGTGCCAGCAGTATCTGGGCTTCTGAAGCTTTCTTT
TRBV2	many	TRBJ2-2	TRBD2	CASSRQREGTGELFF	TGTGCCAGCTCCCGACAGCGGGAGGGGACCGGGGAGCTGTTTTTT
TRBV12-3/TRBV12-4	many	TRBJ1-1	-	CASSLIQGTEAFF	TGTGCCAGCAGTTTAATCCAGGGCACTGAAGCTTTCTTT
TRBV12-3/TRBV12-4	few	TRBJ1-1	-	CASNLGGTEAFF	TGTGCCAGCAACCTGGGAGGCACTGAAGCTTTCTTT
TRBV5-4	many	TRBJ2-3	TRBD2	CASSLTSEYTQYF	TGTGCCAGCAGCCTGACTAGCGAGTATACGCAGTATTTT
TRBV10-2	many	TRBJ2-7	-	CASSAPQGLSSYEQYF	TGCGCCAGCAGTGCGCCTCAGGGCTTGAGCTCCTACGAGCAGTACTTC
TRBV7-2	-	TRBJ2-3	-	CASRSRGTDTQYF	TGTGCCAGCAGGAGCCGAGGCACAGATACGCAGTATTTT
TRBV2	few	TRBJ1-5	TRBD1	CASSEGGDRGQPQHF	TGTGCCAGCAGTGAAGGGGGTGACAGGGGACAGCCCCAGCATTTT
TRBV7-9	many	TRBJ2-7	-	CASDLGSYEQYF	TGTGCCAGCGATCTTGGGTCCTACGAGCAGTACTTC
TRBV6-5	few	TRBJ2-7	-	CASKGGLRSSYEQYF	TGTGCCAGCAAGGGTGGACTTAGGAGCTCCTACGAGCAGTACTTC
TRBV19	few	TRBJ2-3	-	CASSKEFVLDTQYF	TGTGCCAGTAGTAAGGAGTTCGTCCTGGATACGCAGTATTTT
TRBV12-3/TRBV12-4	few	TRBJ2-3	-	CASRRGGATSSTQYF	TGTGCCAGCAGACGTGGGGGGGCTACGTCAAGTACGCAGTATTTT
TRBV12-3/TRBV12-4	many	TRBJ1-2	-	CASKPAGFYGYTF	TGTGCCAGCAAACCGGCAGGCTTCTATGGCTACACCTTC
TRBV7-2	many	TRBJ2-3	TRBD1	CASSRTGSDTQYF	TGTGCCAGCAGCCGGACAGGGTCAGATACGCAGTATTTT
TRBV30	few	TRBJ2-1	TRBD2	CASTALAGAYNEQFF	TGTGCCTCCACCGCCTTAGCGGGAGCCTACAATGAGCAGTTCTTC
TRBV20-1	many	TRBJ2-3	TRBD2	CSASKAGEGYTQYF	TGCAGTGCTAGCAAGGCGGGGGAAGGGTATACGCAGTATTTT
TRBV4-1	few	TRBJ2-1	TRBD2	CASSQGGGTSGRPSYNEQFF	TGCGCCAGCAGCCAAGGGGGGGGGACTAGCGGGAGGCCTTCCTACAATGAGCAGTTCTTC
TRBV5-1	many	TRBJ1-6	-	CASKRNPDSPLHF	TGCGCCAGCAAGAGAAATCCGGATTCACCCCTCCACTTT